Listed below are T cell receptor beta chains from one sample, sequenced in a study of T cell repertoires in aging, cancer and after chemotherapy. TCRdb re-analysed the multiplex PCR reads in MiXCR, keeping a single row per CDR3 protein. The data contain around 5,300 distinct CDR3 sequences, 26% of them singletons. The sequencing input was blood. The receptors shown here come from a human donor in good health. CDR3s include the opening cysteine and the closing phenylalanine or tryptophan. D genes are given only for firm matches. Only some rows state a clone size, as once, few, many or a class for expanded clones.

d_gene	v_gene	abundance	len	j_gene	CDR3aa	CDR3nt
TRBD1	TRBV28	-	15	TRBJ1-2	CASSTPGGPKYGYTF	TGTGCCAGCAGTACACCAGGGGGCCCTAAGTATGGCTACACCTTC
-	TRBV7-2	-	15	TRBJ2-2	CASSLRLHNTGELFF	TGTGCCAGCAGCTTACGGCTACATAACACCGGGGAGCTGTTTTTT
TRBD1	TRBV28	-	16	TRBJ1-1	CASSRGTVQVSTEAFF	TGTGCCAGCAGCCGCGGGACAGTCCAGGTTAGCACTGAAGCTTTCTTT
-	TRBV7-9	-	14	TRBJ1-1	CASSSTWEYTEAFF	TGTGCCAGCAGCTCGACCTGGGAATACACTGAAGCTTTCTTT
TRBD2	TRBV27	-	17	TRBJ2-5	CASSLSKRGRYQETQYF	TGTGCCAGCAGTTTATCGAAGCGCGGGAGGTACCAAGAGACCCAGTACTTC
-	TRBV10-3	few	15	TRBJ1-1	CAISVTRGVGTEAFF	TGTGCCATCAGTGTCACTAGAGGGGTCGGCACTGAAGCTTTCTTT
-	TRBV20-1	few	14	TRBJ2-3	CSARIDLSFDTQYF	TGCAGTGCTAGAATCGACCTCTCCTTCGATACGCAGTATTTT
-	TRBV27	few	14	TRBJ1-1	CASSSLMKGTEAFF	TGTGCCAGCAGTTCCTTGATGAAAGGCACTGAAGCTTTCTTT
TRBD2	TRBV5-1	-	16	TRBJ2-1	CASSYREGLADNEQFF	TGCGCCAGCAGCTACCGCGAGGGACTAGCGGACAATGAGCAGTTCTTC
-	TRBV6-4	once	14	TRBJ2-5	CASSESRAQETQYF	TGTGCCAGCAGTGAGTCGAGGGCACAAGAGACCCAGTACTTC
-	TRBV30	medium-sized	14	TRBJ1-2	CAWTSYPRNYGYTF	TGTGCCTGGACATCCTACCCGAGGAACTATGGCTACACCTTC
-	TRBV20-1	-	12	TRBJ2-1	CSAGSTEGEQFF	TGCAGTGCTGGCTCGACAGAGGGTGAGCAGTTCTTC
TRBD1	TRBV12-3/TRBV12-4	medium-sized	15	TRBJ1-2	CASGNSKQGVYGYTF	TGTGCCAGCGGAAACTCTAAACAGGGGGTATATGGCTACACCTTC
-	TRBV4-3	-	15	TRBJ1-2	CASSQEKYSYYGYTF	TGCGCCAGCAGCCAAGAAAAATACAGCTACTATGGCTACACCTTC
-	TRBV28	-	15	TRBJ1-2	CASSTPRGSVEGYTF	TGTGCCAGCAGTACCCCCAGGGGTTCCGTGGAAGGCTACACCTTC
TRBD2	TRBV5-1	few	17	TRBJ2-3	CASSGGLAGLSTDTQYF	TGCGCCAGCAGCGGCGGACTAGCGGGGCTTAGCACAGATACGCAGTATTTT
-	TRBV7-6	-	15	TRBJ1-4	CASSLRGSTNEKLFF	TGTGCCAGCAGCCTAAGGGGCTCGACTAATGAAAAACTGTTTTTT
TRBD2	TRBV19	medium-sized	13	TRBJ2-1	CASRLAGGHEQFF	TGTGCCAGTAGGCTAGCGGGGGGGCATGAGCAGTTCTTC
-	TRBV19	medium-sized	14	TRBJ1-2	CASSIGPGNYGYTF	TGTGCCAGTAGTATAGGGCCAGGGAACTATGGCTACACCTTC
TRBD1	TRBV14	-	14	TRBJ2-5	CASSHRGPWETQYF	TGTGCCAGCAGCCACAGGGGGCCGTGGGAGACCCAGTACTTC
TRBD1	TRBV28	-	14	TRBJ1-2	CASKRTGTDYGYTF	TGTGCCAGTAAAAGAACCGGGACAGATTATGGCTACACCTTC
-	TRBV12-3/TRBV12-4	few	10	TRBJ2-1	CASSLGEQFF	TGTGCCAGCAGTTTAGGTGAGCAGTTCTTC
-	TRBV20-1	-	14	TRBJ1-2	CSARSLDSLDFYTF	TGCAGTGCTAGATCACTGGACAGCCTAGATTTCTACACCTTC
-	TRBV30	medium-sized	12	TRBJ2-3	CAWGTRTDTQYF	TGTGCCTGGGGGACCCGCACAGATACGCAGTATTTT
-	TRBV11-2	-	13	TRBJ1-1	CASSLDLSSGAFF	TGTGCCAGCAGCTTAGATCTCTCAAGTGGAGCTTTCTTT
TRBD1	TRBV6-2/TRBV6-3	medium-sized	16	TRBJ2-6	CASTQQGIAGANVLTF	TGTGCCAGCACCCAACAGGGGATCGCTGGGGCCAACGTCCTGACTTTC
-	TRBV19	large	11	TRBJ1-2	CASSLNYGYTF	TGTGCCAGTAGCCTCAACTATGGCTACACCTTC
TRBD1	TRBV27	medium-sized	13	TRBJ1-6	CASLGGPNSPLHF	TGTGCCAGCTTAGGGGGCCCGAATTCACCCCTCCACTTT
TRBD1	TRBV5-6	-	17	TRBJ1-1	CASSLRDRGLPDTEAFF	TGTGCCAGCAGCTTGAGGGACAGGGGGCTCCCGGACACTGAAGCTTTCTTT
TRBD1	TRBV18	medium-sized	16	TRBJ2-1	CASSSTTKGALNEQFF	TGTGCCAGCTCCTCTACCACGAAGGGGGCGCTGAATGAGCAGTTCTTC
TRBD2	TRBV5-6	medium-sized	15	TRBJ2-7	CASSLYLAGGLEQYF	TGTGCCAGCAGCTTGTACCTAGCGGGAGGTCTTGAGCAGTACTTC
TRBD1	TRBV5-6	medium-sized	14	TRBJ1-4	CASSLDRGREKLFF	TGTGCCAGCAGCCTGGACAGGGGTCGGGAAAAACTGTTTTTT
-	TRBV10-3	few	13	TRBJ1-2	CAISESSVDGYTF	TGTGCCATCAGTGAGTCGTCGGTGGATGGCTACACCTTC
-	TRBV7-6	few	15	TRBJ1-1	CASSLALQGLTEAFF	TGTGCCAGCAGCTTAGCGCTTCAGGGGCTCACTGAAGCTTTCTTT
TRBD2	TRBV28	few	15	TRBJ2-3	CASSLSGRATDTQYF	TGTGCCAGCAGTTTAAGCGGGAGGGCCACAGATACGCAGTATTTT
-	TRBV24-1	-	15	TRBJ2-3	CATSEPRQGTDTQYF	TGTGCCACCAGTGAACCCCGACAGGGCACAGATACGCAGTATTTT
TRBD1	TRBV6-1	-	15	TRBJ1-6	CASSGRNRGNSPLHF	TGTGCCAGCAGTGGGAGGAACAGGGGGAATTCACCCCTCCACTTT